This is a list of T cell receptor beta chains from one sample in a study of shared clonotypes between healthy human individuals. Here immunoSEQ multiplex PCR was the method, and the copy in TCRdb shows in-frame clones only, minus some. The sample lists more than 850,000 clones, 75% to 85% occurring once. Specimen: memory CD4+ T cells from PBMCs. Every receptor here comes from a man aged 18 to 30 in good health. Some clones in this sample may be carry-over from other donors' samples. The CDR3 runs from the conserved cysteine through the conserved F or W. The D gene is left open where the match is weak. Not all rows give a size; the values are once, few, many and, for expanded clones, a class.

CDR3: CASSLADYEQYF
DNA: TGTGCCAGCAGCTTGGCGGATTACGAGCAGTACTTC
D: NA
size: once
V: TRBV5-6
J: TRBJ2-7

CDR3: CASRSVRGQAGIAKNIQYF
DNA: TGTGCCAGCCGATCAGTCAGGGGTCAAGCGGGAATAGCCAAAAACATTCAGTACTTC
D: NA
size: NA
V: TRBV11-2
J: TRBJ2-4

CDR3: CASSPSLAGDTQYF
DNA: TGCGCCAGCAGCCCGTCACTAGCAGGAGATACGCAGTATTTT
D: NA
size: once
V: TRBV4-3
J: TRBJ2-3

CDR3: CASSHGREKTQAFF
DNA: TGCGCCAGCAGCCACGGCAGGGAAAAAACTCAAGCTTTCTTT
D: NA
size: once
V: TRBV4-1
J: TRBJ1-1

CDR3: CASKIARTGELFF
DNA: TGTGCCAGCAAGATAGCGCGCACCGGGGAGCTGTTTTTT
D: NA
size: NA
V: TRBV6-1
J: TRBJ2-2

CDR3: CASSVATSTRTDTQYF
DNA: TGTGCCAGCAGCGTAGCTACTAGCACCCGCACAGATACGCAGTATTTT
D: NA
size: NA
V: TRBV9
J: TRBJ2-3

CDR3: CASSRGTSNQPQHF
DNA: TGTGCCAGCTCTCGGGGAACTAGCAATCAGCCCCAGCATTTT
D: NA
size: NA
V: TRBV7-9
J: TRBJ1-5

CDR3: CASSPFGNRDRGNEQYF
DNA: TGTGCCAGCAGCCCCTTTGGTAACCGGGACAGGGGTAACGAGCAGTACTTC
D: TRBD1
size: NA
V: TRBV9
J: TRBJ2-7

CDR3: CASSEGLGEGYNEQFF
DNA: TGTGCCAGCAGTGAAGGATTGGGGGAGGGCTACAATGAGCAGTTCTTC
D: TRBD2
size: many
V: TRBV6-1
J: TRBJ2-1

CDR3: CASSSANQPQHF
DNA: TGTGCCAGCAGTTCGGCCAATCAGCCCCAGCATTTT
D: NA
size: NA
V: TRBV28
J: TRBJ1-5

CDR3: CASRPGASGLYNYNEQFF
DNA: TGTGCCAGCAGACCGGGGGCTAGCGGCCTGTACAATTACAATGAGCAGTTCTTC
D: NA
size: NA
V: TRBV7-9
J: TRBJ2-1

CDR3: CASSRTGPPYNEQFF
DNA: TGTGCCAGCAGCCGAACAGGGCCCCCCTACAATGAGCAGTTCTTC
D: NA
size: NA
V: TRBV7-9
J: TRBJ2-1

CDR3: CASSLDWGDQPQHF
DNA: TGTGCCAGCAGCTTAGATTGGGGGGATCAGCCCCAGCATTTT
D: NA
size: NA
V: TRBV11-2
J: TRBJ1-5

CDR3: CASSPPGAEAFF
DNA: TGTGCCAGCTCACCCCCGGGGGCTGAAGCTTTCTTT
D: NA
size: NA
V: TRBV18
J: TRBJ1-1

CDR3: CAWSGRTEAFF
DNA: TGTGCCTGGAGCGGCAGAACTGAAGCTTTCTTT
D: NA
size: NA
V: TRBV30
J: TRBJ1-1

CDR3: CASTLRTGGYGYTF
DNA: TGTGCCAGCACCCTACGGACCGGAGGCTATGGCTACACCTTC
D: NA
size: NA
V: TRBV28
J: TRBJ1-2